This T cell receptor beta chain was documented in a study of blood T cell repertoires in COVID-19. As for the study in general: The analysed material was cDNA or gDNA that came from T cells, B-cell-depleted T cells, or PBMCs.

The data were produced by immunoSEQ multiplex PCR, yet TCRdb's version contains in-frame clones alone and is incomplete. The data contain 490,000 or so clones, about 88% of them singletons. V was shortened by 0 bases and J by 5 bases, with 7 bases between the two germline ends. Germline loops: CDR1 SGHDN, CDR2 FVKESK. The CDR3 contains 13 residues. The chain has TRBV14 and TRBJ2-5; D is uncertain. The clonotype comes from a woman aged 55-70 years who had recovered from COVID-19. Material: PBMCs or T cells enriched from blood (not recorded which). CDR3 residues: CASSQDIRETQYF. For the CDR3, the DNA is TGTGCCAGCAGCCAAGACATTCGGGAGACCCAGTACTTC.